The sequence of this T cell receptor beta chain was determined in a study of blood T cells in healthy people across ages. It was with a sample-barcoded 5' primer and a J-beta primer mix that a second PCR of roughly 7 to 11 cycles was run. A single record per CDR3 protein comes from TCRdb applying MiXCR to the 5' RACE reads. The repertoire consists of approximately 2,000,000 distinct CDR3 sequences, with around 42% occurring once and the leading ten covering roughly 23%. The material sequenced was blood. This TCR was sampled from a human donor in good health.

The CDR3 region is CASSLRTLRRGGQFF. The DNA for the CDR3 is TGTGCCAGCAGTTTACGGACCTTGAGGCGAGGCGGGCAGTTCTTC. The chain recombines TRBV28 with TRBJ2-1; D unclear. Deletions cut 2 bases from V and 12 bases from J, with 20 bases between. The CDR3 is 15 residues long. CDR1 MDHEN and CDR2 SYDVKM come from the germline V gene.